Presented here are 29 T cell receptor beta chains from one specimen sequenced in a study of blood T cell repertoires in COVID-19. Sequencing used immunoSEQ multiplex PCR; TCRdb keeps in-frame clones, though not all of them. The sample has roughly 260,000 clones; around 90% are singletons. The specimen was PBMCs or T cells enriched from blood (not recorded which). The receptors originated from a woman in her thirties with acute COVID-19.

The rearrangement joins TRBV3-1 (or the pseudogene TRBV3-2) to TRBJ2-5; TRBD2 might be the D (5 bases). Trimming shortened V by 6 bases and J by 2 bases, and 13 bases separated the two germline ends. This CDR3 contains 14 residues. The germline gives CDR1 LGHDT, CDR2 YNNKEL (reference sequence). CDR3 sequence: CASSSSGIQETQYF. The CDR3 nucleotides are TGTGCCAGCAGTTCGAGCGGAATACAAGAGACCCAGTACTTC.

This chain joins TRBV19 and TRBJ1-3; 8 bases fit TRBD1. The V gene end was trimmed by 6 bases and the J gene end by 0 bases; junction bases not matched to a gene: 4. Per germline, CDR1 LNHDA and CDR2 SQIVND (reference sequence). The CDR3 covers 15 residues. CDR3 region: CASREDRGSGNTIYF. The CDR3 DNA reads TGTGCCAGTAGGGAAGACAGGGGCTCTGGAAACACCATATATTTT.

This clone came up once. This CDR3 reads CAISVPIGGYSYEQYF. For the CDR3, the DNA is TGTGCCATCAGTGTACCCATCGGGGGGTACTCCTACGAGCAGTACTTC. The chain carries TRBV10-3 and TRBJ2-7; 7 nucleotides align to TRBD2. This CDR3 comprises 16 residues. Germline-derived CDR1 and CDR2 are ENHRY and SYGVKD. The V gene end was trimmed by 4 bases and the J gene end by 0 bases; junction bases not matched to a gene: 9.

The V and J genes are TRBV7-9 and TRBJ2-5; 7 bases agree with TRBD1. The CDR3 extends over 14 amino acids. Germline-derived CDR1 and CDR2 are SEHNR and FQNEAQ (reference sequence). With 6 bases clipped from V and 5 bases from J, the junction kept 9 bases outside the gene matches. CDR3 sequence reads: CASSPSDRRETQYF. The CDR3 nucleotides read TGTGCCAGCAGTCCCTCGGACAGGCGGGAGACCCAGTACTTC.

The V call is TRBV5-4, the J call TRBJ2-2; TRBD2 agrees at 10 bases. Germline CDR1 reads SGHNT; CDR2 reads YYREEE (reference sequence). V lost 2 bases to trimming and J lost 5 bases; unmatched junction nucleotides: 0. The CDR3 loop spans 14 amino acids. The CDR3 DNA sequence: TGTGCCAGCAGCTTACTAGCGGGAACCGGGGAGCTGTTTTTT. The encoded protein is CASSLLAGTGELFF.

J is TRBJ2-2 and V is TRBV5-1; 9 nucleotides agree with TRBD1. CDR1 and CDR2 from the germline V gene are SGHRS and YFSETQ. CDR3 length: 17 residues. Trimming cost V 5 bases and J 3 bases; bases outside gene matches: 11. CDR3 amino acids: CASSSSGTGRYTGELFF. The CDR3 DNA sequence: TGCGCCAGCAGTTCATCCGGGACAGGGAGATACACCGGGGAGCTGTTTTTT.

V and J are TRBV7-3 and TRBJ1-1; the match to TRBD1 covers 10 bases. There are 16 residues in the CDR3. Per the germline V gene, CDR1 is SGHTA and CDR2 is FQGTGA. V lost 2 bases and J lost 0; bases outside the gene matches: 3. This CDR3 is CASSLWGQGMNTEAFF. In DNA form, the CDR3 reads TGTGCCAGCAGCTTATGGGGACAGGGGATGAACACTGAAGCTTTCTTT.

There are a few counts of this clone. CDR3 in amino acids: CASTSPGTGNNSPLHF. CDR3 DNA sequence: TGTGCCAGCACCTCCCCCGGGACAGGGAATAATTCACCCCTCCACTTT. The chain links TRBV28 to TRBJ1-6; 9 bases fit TRBD1. CDR3 length equals 16 residues. The V and J ends lost 7 bases and 5 bases, in that order; junction bases with no gene match: 9. In germline, CDR1 is MDHEN, CDR2 SYDVKM.

CDR3: CASSLNWMPDREPHPRQPQHF. The CDR3 DNA follows: TGTGCCAGCAGCCTAAATTGGATGCCCGACAGGGAGCCTCACCCCCGGCAGCCCCAGCATTTT. The chain couples TRBV3-1 (or the pseudogene TRBV3-2) to TRBJ1-5; 7 bases agree with TRBD1. This CDR3 spans 21 amino acids. Germline assignment: CDR1 LGHDT and CDR2 YNNKEL (reference sequence). The V and J ends lost 4 bases and 7 bases, in that order; junction bases with no gene match: 28.

This clone was recorded a few times. The rearrangement links TRBV13 to TRBJ2-2, with 10 bases fitting TRBD2. The V segment lost 5 bases and the J segment 5 bases; nucleotides outside the gene matches: 8. The CDR3 contains 16 residues. CDR1 and CDR2 (germline): PRHDT, FYEKMQ (reference sequence). The CDR3 coding sequence is TGTGCCAGCAGCGCGCGGTGGACTAGCGGAACCGGGGAGCTGTTTTTT. It translates to CASSARWTSGTGELFF.

J is TRBJ2-6 and V is TRBV12-3 or TRBV12-4; D possibly corresponds to TRBD2 (5 bases). This CDR3 contains 13 residues. Trimming shortened V by 7 bases and J by 2 bases, and 6 bases separated the two germline ends. The CDR3 is CASMEAGANVLTF. CDR3 in DNA: TGTGCCAGCATGGAGGCTGGGGCCAACGTCCTGACTTTC.

This chain joins TRBV6-2 or TRBV6-3 and TRBJ2-7; TRBD1 might be the D (6 bases). The CDR3 is 17 amino acids. V lost 2 bases to trimming and J lost 2 bases, with 19 bases between them. The V gene's germline CDR1 is MNHEY and CDR2 SVGEGT. The CDR3 sequence: CASSYGRQAVDPYEQYF. DNA of the CDR3: TGTGCCAGCAGTTACGGGAGACAGGCCGTCGATCCCTACGAGCAGTACTTC.

The chain joins TRBV5-6 to TRBJ2-7; D call uncertain. Germline V gene data show CDR1 as SGHDT and CDR2 as YYEEEE. The germline V and J ends were trimmed by 3 bases and 0 bases, with 13 bases remaining between them. The CDR3 is 15 amino acids. The DNA of the CDR3 is TGTGCCAGCAGCTACACGGCGGTTAGCTCCTACGAGCAGTACTTC. It codes for CASSYTAVSSYEQYF.

V is TRBV5-1 and J is TRBJ2-1; D call uncertain. Germline-derived CDR1 and CDR2 are SGHRS and YFSETQ. The CDR3 is made up of 14 amino acids. The V end was cut by 0 bases, the J end by 8 bases, with 12 bases between. The CDR3 DNA reads as TGCGCCAGCAGCTTGGCCTGGCAGAACCATGAGCAGTTCTTC. Translated, it gives CASSLAWQNHEQFF.

The chain uses TRBV5-1 and TRBJ1-1; D perhaps matches TRBD1 (5 bases). Germline values: CDR1 SGHRS, CDR2 YFSETQ. V lost 5 bases and J 5 bases, leaving 22 bases between the germline ends. This CDR3 is 16 amino acids long. The DNA for the CDR3 is TGCGCCAGCAGTCAAACGATTGGGACGGGAGGTACTGAAGCTTTCTTT. Its translation: CASSQTIGTGGTEAFF.

The rearrangement uses TRBV27 and TRBJ2-5; weak D call: TRBD2 (6 bases). Trimming took off 3 bases at V and 2 bases at J, with 13 bases between the two ends. The CDR3 totals 15 residues. Germline CDR1 and CDR2: MNHEY and SMNVEV (reference sequence). CDR3 sequence reads: CASSFGGGEQETQYF. In nucleotides, the CDR3 is TGTGCCAGCAGTTTCGGTGGAGGGGAACAAGAGACCCAGTACTTC.

The chain couples TRBV28 to TRBJ2-4; tentative D call: TRBD2 (6 bases). V shed 4 bases and J shed 0 bases, with 16 bases lying between them. The CDR3 totals 17 residues. Per germline, CDR1 MDHEN and CDR2 SYDVKM. The CDR3 nucleotides read TGTGCCAGCAGTTCCATCGGGGTGGGACTAGCCAAAAACATTCAGTACTTC. Its translation: CASSSIGVGLAKNIQYF.

The chain employs TRBV2 and TRBJ2-7; TRBD2 might be the D (6 bases). V lost 5 bases to trimming and J lost 4 bases, with 15 bases between them. The germline V gene has CDR1 SNHLY and CDR2 FYNNEI. This CDR3 is 14 amino acids long. The CDR3 DNA is TGTGCCAGCAGTCAACTAGCTTCTGGGTACGAGCAGTACTTC. Amino acid sequence: CASSQLASGYEQYF.

The V gene is TRBV7-9, the J gene TRBJ2-7; 9 positions match TRBD2. The germline gives CDR1 SEHNR, CDR2 FQNEAQ (reference sequence). Losses at the gene ends were 1 base for V and 3 bases for J; bases not matched to a gene: 7. The CDR3 sequence is 16 residues long. The CDR3 DNA sequence: TGTGCCAGCAGCTTAGAGGCGGGAGGGCCTGACTACGAGCAGTACTTC. Translating gives CASSLEAGGPDYEQYF.

This chain uses TRBV6-2 or TRBV6-3 with TRBJ2-7; D gene uncertain. V was cut by 4 bases and J by 0 bases, with 10 bases left in between. The CDR3 runs 14 residues. Germline V gives CDR1 MNHEY, CDR2 SVGEGT. CDR3 sequence (DNA): TGTGCCAGCAGTTCCACATGGAGCTCCTACGAGCAGTACTTC. Translation: CASSSTWSSYEQYF.

The chain links TRBV7-8 to TRBJ2-5, with 11 bases matching TRBD2. The CDR3 runs to 15 residues. The germline V gene encodes CDR1 SGHVS and CDR2 FQNEAQ. Germline trimming cut 4 bases from V and 3 bases from J; bases unmatched to any gene: 4. This CDR3 is CASSYGTSGKETQYF. The CDR3 nucleotides are TGTGCCAGCAGCTACGGGACTAGCGGAAAAGAGACCCAGTACTTC.

V gene TRBV3-1 (or the pseudogene TRBV3-2) combines with J gene TRBJ2-7; a weak D match, TRBD2 (6 bases). CDR3 length: 15 residues. Trimming took off 7 bases at V and 5 bases at J, with 21 bases between the two ends. Per the germline V gene, CDR1 is LGHDT and CDR2 is YNNKEL (reference sequence). The CDR3 is CASTGGAANPNEQYF. In DNA, the CDR3 is TGTGCCAGCACCGGGGGTGCGGCCAACCCCAACGAGCAGTACTTC.

This chain connects TRBV6-5 to TRBJ2-7, with D possibly TRBD2 on 6 matching bases. The V and J ends lost 4 bases and 5 bases respectively, with 6 bases between them. Germline CDR1 reads MNHEY; CDR2 reads SVGAGI. The CDR3 runs to 11 residues. The DNA of the CDR3 is TGTGCCAGCAGTTGGGGGGACGAGCAGTACTTC. It codes for CASSWGDEQYF.

The V and J genes are TRBV27 and TRBJ2-1, with D unclear. Per germline, CDR1 MNHEY and CDR2 SMNVEV (reference sequence). V lost 3 bases, J lost 7 bases, and 19 bases lay in between. The CDR3 spans 16 residues. CDR3 amino acids: CASSLRVLSINNEQFF. The CDR3, as DNA: TGTGCCAGCAGTTTGCGTGTTCTGTCTATCAATAATGAGCAGTTCTTC.

This clone was observed a single time. The J gene is TRBJ2-2, the V gene TRBV28, with TRBD1 matching over 9 bases. The V and J ends lost 5 bases and 7 bases, in that order; junction bases with no gene match: 20. Germline CDR1 MDHEN, CDR2 SYDVKM. This CDR3 contains 19 residues. The DNA for the CDR3 is TGTGCCAGCAGTCTCCGGGACAGGGCGCGCCAGGAGAAGATCGGGGAGCTGTTTTTT. This gives the protein CASSLRDRARQEKIGELFF.

CDR3 nucleotide sequence: TGTGCCAGCAGCTTATATCCAGGGGAGAATTCACCCCTCCACTTT. Translation: CASSLYPGENSPLHF. V gene TRBV7-2 combines with J gene TRBJ1-6; a possible D gene is TRBD1 (6 bases). The CDR3 loop spans 15 amino acids. With 2 bases removed from V and 7 bases from J, the gap between germline ends came to 12 bases. Germline CDR1 and CDR2: SGHTA and FQGNSA.

This clone was seen only a few times. The chain has TRBV7-9 and TRBJ1-4; D is possibly TRBD1 (5 bases). Trimming removed 2 bases at V and 8 bases at J, with 21 bases between. The CDR3 totals 17 residues. Germline CDR1 and CDR2: SEHNR and FQNEAQ (reference sequence). The CDR3 DNA sequence: TGTGCCAGCAGCTTAATGGGGGAGGGCAGGGTGTACGAAAAACTGTTTTTT. Its translation: CASSLMGEGRVYEKLFF.

By share, this clone ranks as medium-sized (0.01 to 0.1%). The chain links TRBV2 to TRBJ2-7; D is ambiguous. Deletions cut 3 bases from V and 3 bases from J, with 9 bases between. This CDR3 has 13 residues. Germline values: CDR1 SNHLY, CDR2 FYNNEI. The CDR3 region is CASSDGRSYEQYF. As DNA, the CDR3 is TGTGCCAGCAGTGATGGTCGCAGCTACGAGCAGTACTTC.

The chain is built from TRBV12-3 or TRBV12-4 and TRBJ2-7, with D possibly TRBD1 on 6 matching bases. The CDR3 runs 13 residues. V shed 5 bases and J shed 0 bases, with 8 bases lying between them. The CDR3 sequence: CASSVTGSYEQYF. The CDR3 DNA reads as TGTGCCAGCAGTGTGACAGGCTCCTACGAGCAGTACTTC.